Given below is one T cell receptor beta chain in context. These data originate in a study of OX40 agonist ivuxolimab in advanced cancers. About the study: Treatment received earlier with anti-PD-1, anti-PD-L1 or anti-CTLA-4 agents was allowed, and more than 30% had some.

Sequencing was performed with immunoSEQ multiplex PCR; in TCRdb, only in-frame clones are kept and a portion is missing. The table has some 45,000 clones, 75% to 90% seen once; the top ten hold 0.3% to 0.4%. V was cut by 0 bases and J by 6 bases, with 8 bases left in between. Germline lookup yields CDR1 SGDLS and CDR2 YYNGEE. The CDR3 covers 13 residues. The source is an adult with an advanced solid tumor such as melanoma, head and neck, liver or kidney cancer. The chain carries TRBV9 and TRBJ2-3; D is unclear. Sequencing used CD4+ or CD8+ T cells sorted from blood, obtained in a trial of the OX40 agonist ivuxolimab. The DNA of the CDR3 is TGTGCCAGCAGCGTAGCGGCCTCGGATACGCAGTATTTT. Its translation is CASSVAASDTQYF.